The clone carrying this T cell receptor (beta chain) was counted ten times or more. Its antigen is unidentified. TCR beta CDR3 sequences were amplified from RNA transcripts. In the first-round RT-PCR of the TCR CDR3, the HTBI primer set was used. TCRdb fed the multiplex PCR reads into MiXCR, producing one record per CDR3 protein. The table lists hundreds of thousands of distinct CDR3 sequences, around 15% of them singletons, with more than 8.5% in the top ten. This record comes from a study of T cells in Graves' hyperthyroidism and ophthalmopathy. Across the study: Before treatment of any kind, peripheral blood was taken at initial diagnosis.

Trimming took 0 bases from V and 4 from J, leaving 9 bases between them. CDR1 is LGHDT, CDR2 YNNKEL, per germline (reference sequence). The CDR3 covers 14 residues. Each 10 ml fresh peripheral blood draw supplied the PBMCs. Study conclusions and caveats: In simple terms, a model built on 13 V-J features told ophthalmopathy apart from stable hyperthyroidism.

The chain has TRBV3-1 and TRBJ1-1, with D possibly matching TRBD1 (5 bases). Material for sequencing was blood. This clonotype was sampled from a woman aged 18-30 years with Graves' hyperthyroidism. The CDR3 DNA reads as TGTGCCAGCAGCCAAGAGGCCAGGGTCACTGAAGCTTTCTTT. Protein product: CASSQEARVTEAFF. The full variable domain, its missing parts supplied by reference TRBV3-1 and TRBJ1-1, is DTAVSQTPKYLVTQMGNDKSIKCEQNLGHDTMYWYKQDSKKFLKIMFSYNNKELIINETVPNRFSPKSPDKAHLNLHINSLELGDSAVYFCASSQEARVTEAFFGQGTRLTVV.